This TCR beta chain was found in a study of T cell changes during pregnancy in multiple sclerosis. Generated by immunoSEQ multiplex PCR, the TCRdb table keeps only in-frame clones and is missing some. The sample contains approximately 31,000 clones, approximately 90% of which appear only once. This clone occurred a few times. This CDR3 is 12 amino acids long. Germline assignment: CDR1 SNHLY and CDR2 FYNNEI. The V and J ends lost 7 bases and 5 bases respectively, with 11 bases between them. This receptor was taken from a female donor with multiple sclerosis, enrolled in a pregnancy study. The sample consisted of CD8+ T cells from peripheral blood mononuclear cells, taken in the second trimester of pregnancy. This chain links TRBV2 with TRBJ2-5; D possibly corresponds to TRBD1 (5 bases). The CDR3 nucleotides are TGTGCCAGCAAGCAGGGTCTGGAGACCCAGTACTTC. Protein sequence: CASKQGLETQYF.